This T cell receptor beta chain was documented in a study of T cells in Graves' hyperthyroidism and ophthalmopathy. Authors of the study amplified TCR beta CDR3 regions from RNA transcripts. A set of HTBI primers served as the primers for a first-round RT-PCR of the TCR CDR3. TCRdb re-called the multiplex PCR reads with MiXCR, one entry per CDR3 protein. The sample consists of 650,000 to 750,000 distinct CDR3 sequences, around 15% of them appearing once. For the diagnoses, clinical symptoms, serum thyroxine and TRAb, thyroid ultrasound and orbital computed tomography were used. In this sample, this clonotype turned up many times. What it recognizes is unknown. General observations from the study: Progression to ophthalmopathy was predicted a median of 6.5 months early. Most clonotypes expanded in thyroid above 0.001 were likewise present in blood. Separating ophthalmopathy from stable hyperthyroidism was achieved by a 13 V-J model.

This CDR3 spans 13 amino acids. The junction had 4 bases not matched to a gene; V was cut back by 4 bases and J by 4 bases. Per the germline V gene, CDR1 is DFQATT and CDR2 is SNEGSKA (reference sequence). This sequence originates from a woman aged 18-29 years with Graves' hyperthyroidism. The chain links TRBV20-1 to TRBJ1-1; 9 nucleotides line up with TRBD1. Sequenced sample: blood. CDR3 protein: CSAKGQGITEAFF. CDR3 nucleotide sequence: TGCAGTGCTAAAGGACAGGGGATCACTGAAGCTTTCTTT.